The rows below give T cell receptor beta chains drawn from one sample of a study of vaccination effects on CD4 cells after COVID-19. These receptors' targets are unknown. Assay used: immunoSEQ multiplex PCR; TCRdb lists only in-frame clones, some missing. The table includes tens of thousands of clones, more than 60% detected once. The material sequenced was CD4+ T cells from PBMCs cultured with SARS-CoV-2 spike peptides, taken after COVID-19 vaccination. These receptor sequences come from a human donor who received a COVID-19 vaccine. The CDR3 runs from the conserved cysteine through the conserved F or W. Each record gives: CDR3 protein, CDR3 DNA, V gene, D gene, clone size, J gene. A D gene is named only where the DNA matches it firmly. Clone size is given for some rows only: seen once, a few or many times, or a class if the clone is expanded.

cdr3_aa: CASSIQLTGLSTDTQYF
cdr3_nt: TGTGCCAGCAGCATTCAACTAACTGGGCTGAGCACAGATACGCAGTATTTT
v_call: TRBV5-6
d_call: -
clone_size: once
j_call: TRBJ2-3

cdr3_aa: CASSSAGGPNTQYF
cdr3_nt: TGCGCCAGCAGTTCGGCGGGGGGGCCAAATACGCAGTATTTT
v_call: TRBV10-1
d_call: TRBD2
clone_size: -
j_call: TRBJ2-3

cdr3_aa: CASSEIVAGAGETQYF
cdr3_nt: TGTGCCAGCAGTGAAATTGTGGCGGGGGCCGGAGAGACCCAGTACTTC
v_call: TRBV2
d_call: -
clone_size: -
j_call: TRBJ2-5

cdr3_aa: CASKVSMEGNTIYF
cdr3_nt: TGTGCCAGCAAAGTGTCTATGGAAGGAAACACCATATATTTT
v_call: TRBV27
d_call: -
clone_size: -
j_call: TRBJ1-3

cdr3_aa: CASSRLAAANTGELFF
cdr3_nt: TGTGCCAGTAGTCGACTAGCGGCAGCGAACACCGGGGAGCTGTTTTTT
v_call: TRBV19
d_call: TRBD2
clone_size: -
j_call: TRBJ2-2

cdr3_aa: CASTYHGGGETQYF
cdr3_nt: TGTGCCAGCACGTATCACGGGGGAGGAGAGACCCAGTACTTC
v_call: TRBV7-9
d_call: -
clone_size: once
j_call: TRBJ2-5

cdr3_aa: CSGWEGMTGELFF
cdr3_nt: TGCAGCGGTTGGGAGGGGATGACCGGGGAGCTGTTTTTT
v_call: TRBV29-1
d_call: TRBD2
clone_size: -
j_call: TRBJ2-2

cdr3_aa: CASSPRVQETQYF
cdr3_nt: TGTGCCAGCAGCCCGCGGGTCCAAGAGACCCAGTACTTC
v_call: TRBV7-8
d_call: -
clone_size: -
j_call: TRBJ2-5

cdr3_aa: CASSRREGGLNEQFF
cdr3_nt: TGTGCCAGCAGCCGGCGGGAGGGGGGGCTTAATGAGCAGTTCTTC
v_call: TRBV11-2
d_call: TRBD2
clone_size: -
j_call: TRBJ2-1

cdr3_aa: CASSLPVDRVVQAFF
cdr3_nt: TGTGCCAGCAGCCTACCGGTGGACAGGGTCGTTCAAGCTTTCTTT
v_call: TRBV7-9
d_call: TRBD1
clone_size: -
j_call: TRBJ1-1

cdr3_aa: CASSQVEYTEAFF
cdr3_nt: TGTGCCAGCAGCCAAGTCGAGTATACTGAAGCTTTCTTT
v_call: TRBV3-1/TRBV3-2
d_call: -
clone_size: -
j_call: TRBJ1-1

cdr3_aa: CSASTEAGANVLTF
cdr3_nt: TGCAGTGCTAGTACTGAGGCTGGGGCCAACGTCCTGACTTTC
v_call: TRBV20-1
d_call: -
clone_size: few
j_call: TRBJ2-6

cdr3_aa: CAISELGLAGGPPSDTQYF
cdr3_nt: TGTGCCATCAGTGAGTTAGGGCTAGCGGGGGGGCCGCCGTCAGATACGCAGTATTTT
v_call: TRBV10-3
d_call: TRBD2
clone_size: -
j_call: TRBJ2-3

cdr3_aa: CASRRDRVSNQPQHF
cdr3_nt: TGTGCCAGCCGCCGGGACAGGGTCTCGAATCAGCCCCAGCATTTT
v_call: TRBV19
d_call: TRBD1
clone_size: medium-sized
j_call: TRBJ1-5

cdr3_aa: CASSPRGTAYNSPLHF
cdr3_nt: TGCGCCAGCAGCCCCCGAGGGACAGCTTATAATTCACCCCTCCACTTT
v_call: TRBV5-1
d_call: TRBD1
clone_size: -
j_call: TRBJ1-6

cdr3_aa: CASREGARVETQYF
cdr3_nt: TGCGCCAGCAGGGAGGGGGCGCGGGTAGAGACCCAGTACTTC
v_call: TRBV5-1
d_call: -
clone_size: -
j_call: TRBJ2-5

cdr3_aa: CASSQYPAGGGEQFF
cdr3_nt: TGTGCCAGCAGCCAATACCCGGCAGGGGGCGGTGAGCAGTTCTTC
v_call: TRBV3-1/TRBV3-2
d_call: TRBD1
clone_size: -
j_call: TRBJ2-1

cdr3_aa: CASSDGAGSTDTQYF
cdr3_nt: TGTGCCAGCAGTGACGGGGCGGGGAGCACAGATACGCAGTATTTT
v_call: TRBV6-4
d_call: -
clone_size: -
j_call: TRBJ2-3

cdr3_aa: CASSELAGGQNEQFF
cdr3_nt: TGTGCCAGCAGTGAACTGGCGGGGGGGCAAAATGAGCAGTTCTTC
v_call: TRBV6-1
d_call: TRBD2
clone_size: -
j_call: TRBJ2-1

cdr3_aa: CASGTHRTAANTGELFF
cdr3_nt: TGCGCCAGCGGTACCCACAGGACAGCCGCGAACACCGGGGAGCTGTTTTTT
v_call: TRBV10-1
d_call: -
clone_size: -
j_call: TRBJ2-2

cdr3_aa: CASSLQGPTYEQYF
cdr3_nt: TGCGCCAGCAGCTTACAGGGACCCACCTACGAGCAGTACTTC
v_call: TRBV5-1
d_call: -
clone_size: -
j_call: TRBJ2-7

cdr3_aa: CASSEGQWEQYF
cdr3_nt: TGCGCCAGCAGTGAAGGGCAGTGGGAGCAGTACTTC
v_call: TRBV10-2
d_call: -
clone_size: -
j_call: TRBJ2-7

cdr3_aa: CASSDLIPNYGYTF
cdr3_nt: TGTGCCAGCAGTGATCTTATCCCCAACTATGGCTACACCTTC
v_call: TRBV2
d_call: -
clone_size: -
j_call: TRBJ1-2

cdr3_aa: CSVVVSRRRGNTYEQYF
cdr3_nt: TGCAGCGTTGTAGTCTCCAGGAGGCGGGGGAATACCTACGAGCAGTACTTC
v_call: TRBV29-1
d_call: TRBD2
clone_size: -
j_call: TRBJ2-7

cdr3_aa: CASRLTGGVETQYF
cdr3_nt: TGTGCCAGTAGGCTGACAGGGGGCGTTGAGACCCAGTACTTC
v_call: TRBV19
d_call: TRBD1
clone_size: -
j_call: TRBJ2-5

cdr3_aa: CASSPAGQGTYEQYF
cdr3_nt: TGTGCCAGCTCACCGGCGGGACAGGGTACATACGAGCAGTACTTC
v_call: TRBV18
d_call: TRBD1
clone_size: -
j_call: TRBJ2-7

cdr3_aa: CASSPRTDQGHGYTF
cdr3_nt: TGTGCCAGCAGCCCAAGGACGGACCAGGGCCATGGCTACACCTTC
v_call: TRBV7-9
d_call: -
clone_size: -
j_call: TRBJ1-2

cdr3_aa: CASSPRAGAGNTEAFF
cdr3_nt: TGTGCCAGCAGCCCTCGGGCCGGGGCCGGGAACACTGAAGCTTTCTTT
v_call: TRBV7-8
d_call: -
clone_size: -
j_call: TRBJ1-1

cdr3_aa: CASSPAWTNQPQHF
cdr3_nt: TGTGCCAGCAGCCCCGCATGGACTAATCAGCCCCAGCATTTT
v_call: TRBV5-8
d_call: -
clone_size: -
j_call: TRBJ1-5

cdr3_aa: CASSRQGGQPQHF
cdr3_nt: TGTGCCAGCAGTCGACAGGGGGGGCAGCCCCAGCATTTT
v_call: TRBV6-5
d_call: TRBD1
clone_size: -
j_call: TRBJ1-5

cdr3_aa: CSVGGNEKLFF
cdr3_nt: TGCAGCGTCGGGGGAAATGAAAAACTGTTTTTT
v_call: TRBV29-1
d_call: -
clone_size: -
j_call: TRBJ1-4

cdr3_aa: CASSFGQGSQPQHF
cdr3_nt: TGTGCCAGCAGCTTCGGGCAGGGGAGTCAGCCCCAGCATTTT
v_call: TRBV7-2
d_call: -
clone_size: -
j_call: TRBJ1-5

cdr3_aa: CATSRDLTLEAQKLFF
cdr3_nt: TGTGCCACCAGCAGAGATCTTACCCTCGAAGCGCAAAAACTGTTTTTT
v_call: TRBV15
d_call: -
clone_size: -
j_call: TRBJ1-4

cdr3_aa: CAWSAPGYLAETQYF
cdr3_nt: TGTGCCTGGAGTGCCCCCGGTTACCTGGCAGAGACCCAGTACTTC
v_call: TRBV30
d_call: -
clone_size: -
j_call: TRBJ2-5

cdr3_aa: CATPPGGGGELFF
cdr3_nt: TGTGCCACCCCCCCGGGGGGAGGCGGGGAGCTGTTTTTT
v_call: TRBV19
d_call: TRBD2
clone_size: -
j_call: TRBJ2-2

cdr3_aa: CASSPGRSDGYTF
cdr3_nt: TGTGCCAGCAGCCCGGGTCGATCGGATGGCTACACCTTC
v_call: TRBV13
d_call: -
clone_size: -
j_call: TRBJ1-2

cdr3_aa: CASSFATANNSPLHF
cdr3_nt: TGTGCCAGCAGCTTTGCGACCGCTAATAATTCACCCCTCCACTTT
v_call: TRBV7-9
d_call: -
clone_size: -
j_call: TRBJ1-6

cdr3_aa: CASSRLGQPQHF
cdr3_nt: TGTGCCAGCTCCAGGTTGGGTCAGCCCCAGCATTTT
v_call: TRBV27
d_call: -
clone_size: -
j_call: TRBJ1-5

cdr3_aa: CASSKTGDYGYTF
cdr3_nt: TGTGCCAGCAGCAAAACAGGGGATTATGGCTACACCTTC
v_call: TRBV5-4
d_call: TRBD1
clone_size: -
j_call: TRBJ1-2

cdr3_aa: CASGLTQGASDTQYF
cdr3_nt: TGTGCTAGTGGTTTAACACAGGGGGCCTCAGATACGCAGTATTTT
v_call: TRBV12-5
d_call: TRBD1
clone_size: -
j_call: TRBJ2-3

cdr3_aa: CASSMGDMGTDTQYF
cdr3_nt: TGTGCCAGTAGTATGGGAGACATGGGCACAGATACGCAGTATTTT
v_call: TRBV19
d_call: -
clone_size: -
j_call: TRBJ2-3

cdr3_aa: CASSIEGKWNSPLHF
cdr3_nt: TGTGCCAGTAGTATTGAGGGGAAGTGGAATTCACCCCTCCACTTT
v_call: TRBV19
d_call: -
clone_size: -
j_call: TRBJ1-6

cdr3_aa: CASMTLSGNTIYF
cdr3_nt: TGTGCCAGTATGACACTCTCTGGAAACACCATATATTTT
v_call: TRBV19
d_call: -
clone_size: -
j_call: TRBJ1-3

cdr3_aa: CASSETVPYGYTF
cdr3_nt: TGTGCCAGCTCAGAGACAGTTCCCTATGGCTACACCTTC
v_call: TRBV18
d_call: -
clone_size: -
j_call: TRBJ1-2

cdr3_aa: CASRPGTDQEIQYF
cdr3_nt: TGTGCCAGCAGGCCCGGGACGGACCAAGAGATCCAGTACTTC
v_call: TRBV3-1/TRBV3-2
d_call: -
clone_size: -
j_call: TRBJ2-5

cdr3_aa: CASSILSGHEQFF
cdr3_nt: TGTGCCAGCAGTATCCTGTCCGGTCATGAGCAGTTCTTC
v_call: TRBV6-2/TRBV6-3
d_call: -
clone_size: -
j_call: TRBJ2-1

cdr3_aa: CASSLPLLANYGYTF
cdr3_nt: TGTGCCAGCAGCTTGCCCCTACTTGCTAACTATGGCTACACCTTC
v_call: TRBV5-5
d_call: -
clone_size: -
j_call: TRBJ1-2

cdr3_aa: CAWGRQSNTEAFF
cdr3_nt: TGTGCCTGGGGAAGGCAATCGAACACTGAAGCTTTCTTT
v_call: TRBV30
d_call: -
clone_size: once
j_call: TRBJ1-1

cdr3_aa: CASSPGQGIEKLFF
cdr3_nt: TGTGCCAGTAGTCCCGGACAGGGGATTGAAAAACTGTTTTTT
v_call: TRBV19
d_call: TRBD1
clone_size: -
j_call: TRBJ1-4

cdr3_aa: CASSIAGGKWNEQFF
cdr3_nt: TGTGCCAGTAGTATAGCGGGAGGGAAGTGGAATGAGCAGTTCTTC
v_call: TRBV19
d_call: TRBD2
clone_size: -
j_call: TRBJ2-1

cdr3_aa: CASSLLQGTNTEAFF
cdr3_nt: TGCGCCAGCAGCTTGCTTCAGGGGACTAACACTGAAGCTTTCTTT
v_call: TRBV5-1
d_call: -
clone_size: -
j_call: TRBJ1-1

cdr3_aa: CASSLGQASYNEQFF
cdr3_nt: TGCGCCAGCAGCCTAGGACAGGCCTCCTACAATGAGCAGTTCTTC
v_call: TRBV5-1
d_call: TRBD1
clone_size: -
j_call: TRBJ2-1

cdr3_aa: CASSSHGGVGNEQFF
cdr3_nt: TGTGCCAGCAGTTCTCACGGGGGTGTCGGCAATGAGCAGTTCTTC
v_call: TRBV11-3
d_call: -
clone_size: -
j_call: TRBJ2-1

cdr3_aa: CATSRVSRSVVGKDTQYF
cdr3_nt: TGTGCCACCAGCAGAGTGTCACGCAGCGTTGTAGGTAAAGATACGCAGTATTTT
v_call: TRBV15
d_call: -
clone_size: -
j_call: TRBJ2-3

cdr3_aa: CASSRIWGSTEAFF
cdr3_nt: TGTGCCAGCAGCCGGATCTGGGGGAGCACTGAAGCTTTCTTT
v_call: TRBV7-9
d_call: -
clone_size: -
j_call: TRBJ1-1

cdr3_aa: CASSPPPLDEQFF
cdr3_nt: TGTGCCAGCAGCCCGCCCCCTCTAGACGAGCAGTTCTTC
v_call: TRBV12-3/TRBV12-4
d_call: -
clone_size: -
j_call: TRBJ2-1

cdr3_aa: CASSQADRGRGEKLFF
cdr3_nt: TGCGCCAGCAGTCAAGCAGACAGGGGGCGAGGTGAAAAACTGTTTTTT
v_call: TRBV23-1
d_call: TRBD1
clone_size: -
j_call: TRBJ1-4

cdr3_aa: CASSLGQDLSPLHF
cdr3_nt: TGTGCCAGCAGCCTGGGACAGGATCTCTCACCCCTCCACTTT
v_call: TRBV7-9
d_call: TRBD1
clone_size: few
j_call: TRBJ1-6

cdr3_aa: CASSLARAENTEAFF
cdr3_nt: TGTGCCAGCAGCTTGGCGAGGGCAGAGAACACTGAAGCTTTCTTT
v_call: TRBV5-4
d_call: -
clone_size: few
j_call: TRBJ1-1